A selection of T cell receptor beta chains follows, all from one sample in a study of T-cell reconstitution after alpha-beta-depleted transplantation in children. TCRdb called the PCR reads again in MiXCR, with one record for every CDR3 protein. The repertoire consists of fewer than 350,000 distinct CDR3 sequences, with over 7% occurring once and the leading ten covering about 8.2%. The sample in question was peripheral blood, obtained 360 days after TCRalphabeta/CD19-depleted stem cell transplant. The receptors here all came from a female patient aged 2-10 years who had a stem cell transplant for Fanconi anemia, so the T cells may come from the graft donor. Both conserved end residues are part of each CDR3. The D gene is left open where the match is weak. Clone size is not always given. Where it is, it says once, few, many or a class for expanded clones.

J gene | V gene | clone size | D gene | CDR3 DNA | CDR3 protein
TRBJ2-5 | TRBV12-3/TRBV12-4 | medium-sized | . | TGTGCCAGCAGTTTTGACGGTGAGACCCAGTACTTC | CASSFDGETQYF
TRBJ1-2 | TRBV4-3 | . | . | TGCGCCAGCAGCCCCGGGAGTCTAGAAGTTTATGGCTACACCTTC | CASSPGSLEVYGYTF
TRBJ2-1 | TRBV28 | many | TRBD2 | TGTGCCAGCAGTACGGGACTAGCGGCCCCGAGCTCCTACAATGAGCAGTTCTTC | CASSTGLAAPSSYNEQFF
TRBJ2-5 | TRBV7-9 | many | . | TGTGCCAGCAGCCTCCTGTACCAAGAGACCCAGTACTTC | CASSLLYQETQYF
TRBJ2-5 | TRBV5-1 | many | . | TGCGCCAGCAGCTTGAGGGGGAAGACCCAGTACTTC | CASSLRGKTQYF
TRBJ1-3 | TRBV9 | many | TRBD1 | TGTGCCAGCAGCGTAGGACAGGGGGCGGGAAACACCATATATTTT | CASSVGQGAGNTIYF
TRBJ2-2 | TRBV29-1 | many | . | TGCAGCGTATGGAGCCCCCGGGGGATGAACACCGGGGAGCTGTTTTTT | CSVWSPRGMNTGELFF
TRBJ2-3 | TRBV27 | many | . | TGTGCCAGCAGTTTATATGAGGACGGCACAGATACGCAGTATTTT | CASSLYEDGTDTQYF
TRBJ2-2 | TRBV5-6 | few | . | . | CASSFGSGQAANTGELFF
TRBJ1-2 | TRBV2 | . | . | TGTGCCAGCAGTGAATTTGGGGGTAACTATGGCTACACCTTC | CASSEFGGNYGYTF
TRBJ2-3 | TRBV29-1 | many | TRBD1 | TGCAGCGTTGTTGGGGGACAGGGGAGAACAGATACGCAGTATTTT | CSVVGGQGRTDTQYF
TRBJ1-5 | TRBV5-1 | . | TRBD1 | TGCGCCAGCAGCTTGTTGGACAGGGGGAGGAAAAGCAATCAGCCCCAGCATTTT | CASSLLDRGRKSNQPQHF
TRBJ2-2 | TRBV6-2/TRBV6-3 | few | TRBD2 | TGTGCCAGCAATCTAGCGGGTCCCACCGGGGAGCTGTTTTTT | CASNLAGPTGELFF
TRBJ2-7 | TRBV5-1 | many | . | TGCGCCAGCAGCTTGGACAGGTTGTTCGACGAGCAGTACTTC | CASSLDRLFDEQYF
TRBJ2-7 | TRBV9 | many | . | TGTGCCAGCAGCGTATCCGCACAGGGTCAATACGAGCAGTACTTC | CASSVSAQGQYEQYF
TRBJ2-2 | TRBV19 | few | . | TGTGCCAGTAGAGGGGAGAGGCAGAACACCGGGGAGCTGTTTTTT | CASRGERQNTGELFF
TRBJ2-7 | TRBV6-5 | many | TRBD2 | TGTGCCAGCAGTTACCTCCAGGGTAGCGGGGGCTACGAGCAGTACTTC | CASSYLQGSGGYEQYF
TRBJ2-7 | TRBV2 | . | TRBD2 | TGTGCCAGCAGGTCTTGGGCTAGCGGGGGGTCCTACGAGCAGTACTTC | CASRSWASGGSYEQYF
TRBJ2-1 | TRBV28 | . | TRBD2 | TGTGCCAGCAGTTTGGGAGGGATATCCTACAATGAGCAGTTCTTC | CASSLGGISYNEQFF
TRBJ1-2 | TRBV4-2 | few | . | TGTGCCAGCAGCCCCCCAGAGGGGACTTATGGCTACACCTTC | CASSPPEGTYGYTF
TRBJ1-4 | TRBV3-1 | . | TRBD1 | TGTGCCAGCAGCCAAGTCAGCGGGACAGTCGGGGATGAAAAACTGTTTTTT | CASSQVSGTVGDEKLFF
TRBJ2-3 | TRBV18 | many | . | TGTGCCAGCTCACCACGGGAGGCGGGATTCACAGATACGCAGTATTTT | CASSPREAGFTDTQYF